This T cell receptor beta chain was identified in a study of T cells in localized non-small cell lung cancer. General study results and limits: Sequencing involved a lone tumor region, leaving heterogeneity possible. In uninvolved adjacent lung, T cell clonality reached its highest value, exceeding tumor. Greater blood T cell density accompanied longer overall survival. Of the top 100 tumor clones, median around 60 were in adjacent lung, approximately 30 among its top 100.

About this clone: Its cognate antigen is unknown.

This CDR3 contains 14 residues. Germline V gene sequence: CDR1 SGHDT, CDR2 YYEEEE. Trimming cost V 2 bases and J 2 bases, with 10 bases left between them. Produced via immunoSEQ multiplex PCR; TCRdb's table is partial and in-frame only. The sample lists over 30,000 clones, approximately 88% occurring once. V is TRBV5-6 and J is TRBJ2-5, with TRBD2 as a possible D gene (6 bases). This clonotype was sampled from a woman aged 35 to 75 with stage I lung adenocarcinoma. The sample was peripheral blood, taken before any cancer treatment. The CDR3 DNA sequence: TGTGCCAGCAGCTTCCGACTAGGGCAAGAGACCCAGTACTTC. This codes for CASSFRLGQETQYF.